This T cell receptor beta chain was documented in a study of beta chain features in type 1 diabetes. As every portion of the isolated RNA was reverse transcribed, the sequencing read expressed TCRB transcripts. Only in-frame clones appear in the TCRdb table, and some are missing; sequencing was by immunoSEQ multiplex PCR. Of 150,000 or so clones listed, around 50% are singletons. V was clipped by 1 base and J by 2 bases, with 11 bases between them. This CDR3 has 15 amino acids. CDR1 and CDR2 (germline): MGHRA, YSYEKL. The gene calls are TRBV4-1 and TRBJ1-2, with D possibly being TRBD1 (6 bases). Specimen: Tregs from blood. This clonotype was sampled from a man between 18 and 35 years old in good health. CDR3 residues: CASSQVKTGNYGYTF. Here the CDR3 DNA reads TGCGCCAGCAGCCAAGTTAAAACAGGGAACTATGGCTACACCTTC.